These T cell receptor beta chains were read from a single sample in a study of T-cell memory formation after mild COVID-19. TCRdb analysed the 5' RACE reads with MiXCR anew, one entry per CDR3 protein. The table lists a few hundred thousand distinct CDR3 sequences, approximately 18% of them singletons. What was sequenced was PBMCs or a T cell subset sorted from them (not recorded which). These receptors came from a man in his late teens or twenties who had mild COVID-19 (a few samples of this study predate the infection). Cell type and time point are not known. Each CDR3 is given with its conserved first and last residue. The order of the fields is D gene, clone size, V gene, J gene, CDR3 DNA, CDR3 protein. A D gene is named only where the DNA matches it firmly. Clone sizes are given selectively: once, few, many, or a class where the clone is expanded.

d_call: NA
clone_size: few
v_call: TRBV6-2/TRBV6-3
j_call: TRBJ2-1
cdr3_nt: TGTGCCAGCAGTTTGAGCACAGGCACCTACAATGAGCAGTTCTTC
cdr3_aa: CASSLSTGTYNEQFF

d_call: TRBD1
clone_size: NA
v_call: TRBV10-3
j_call: TRBJ1-1
cdr3_nt: TGTGCCATCAGTGATCGGGGACAGGGAACTAATGAAGCTTTCTTT
cdr3_aa: CAISDRGQGTNEAFF

d_call: NA
clone_size: few
v_call: TRBV6-5
j_call: TRBJ2-3
cdr3_nt: TGTGCCAGCAGTTACGATCTTGGGCGAACGCAGTATTTT
cdr3_aa: CASSYDLGRTQYF

d_call: TRBD2
clone_size: few
v_call: TRBV10-3
j_call: TRBJ2-2
cdr3_nt: TGTGCCATCAGTGGTTCTAGCGGGGTCACCGGGGAGCTGTTTTTT
cdr3_aa: CAISGSSGVTGELFF

d_call: NA
clone_size: NA
v_call: TRBV6-5
j_call: TRBJ2-3
cdr3_nt: TGTGCCAGCAGTTACTCGACAGGTCTTCCCCCGACAGATACGCAGTATTTT
cdr3_aa: CASSYSTGLPPTDTQYF

d_call: TRBD2
clone_size: NA
v_call: TRBV20-1
j_call: TRBJ2-3
cdr3_nt: TGCAGTGCTAGAGATCGGGCGGGGGTTACGGCAGATACGCAGTATTTT
cdr3_aa: CSARDRAGVTADTQYF

d_call: NA
clone_size: few
v_call: TRBV7-6
j_call: TRBJ2-5
cdr3_nt: TGTGCCAGCAGCTTACACGGTGAAGAGACCCAGTACTTC
cdr3_aa: CASSLHGEETQYF

d_call: NA
clone_size: few
v_call: TRBV5-1
j_call: TRBJ1-1
cdr3_nt: TGCGCCAGCAGCTTGGCGGGGTCCAGGGGAGGCACTGAAGCTTTCTTT
cdr3_aa: CASSLAGSRGGTEAFF

d_call: NA
clone_size: NA
v_call: TRBV4-2
j_call: TRBJ2-7
cdr3_nt: TGTGCCAGCAGCCAAGGCCGGACAGCAATATCCTCGGAGCAGTACTTC
cdr3_aa: CASSQGRTAISSEQYF

d_call: NA
clone_size: few
v_call: TRBV7-8
j_call: TRBJ1-1
cdr3_nt: TGTGCCAGCAGCCCCCGTGAACAGATGAACACTGAAGCTTTCTTT
cdr3_aa: CASSPREQMNTEAFF

d_call: NA
clone_size: few
v_call: TRBV5-1
j_call: TRBJ2-6
cdr3_nt: TGCGCCAGCAGCGCGACAGGTCAAGTCTGGGCCAACGTCCTGACTTTC
cdr3_aa: CASSATGQVWANVLTF

d_call: NA
clone_size: few
v_call: TRBV20-1
j_call: TRBJ2-5
cdr3_nt: TGCAGTGCTAGTCGCGGGTTTTCGAAAGAGACCCAGTACTTC
cdr3_aa: CSASRGFSKETQYF

d_call: NA
clone_size: NA
v_call: TRBV6-2/TRBV6-3
j_call: TRBJ1-3
cdr3_nt: TGTGCCAGCCGCCGGAACCTAGGAAACACCATATATTTT
cdr3_aa: CASRRNLGNTIYF

d_call: TRBD1
clone_size: NA
v_call: TRBV4-1
j_call: TRBJ1-2
cdr3_nt: TGCGCCAGCAGCCAAGCTACCTCAGCGGCAGGGGGCCCACTTCGGGGCTACACCTTC
cdr3_aa: CASSQATSAAGGPLRGYTF

d_call: TRBD2
clone_size: NA
v_call: TRBV3-1
j_call: TRBJ2-5
cdr3_nt: TGTGCCAGCAGCCAGTCGGGACTAGCGGCTCAAGAGACCCAGTACTTC
cdr3_aa: CASSQSGLAAQETQYF

d_call: NA
clone_size: few
v_call: TRBV20-1
j_call: TRBJ2-1
cdr3_nt: TGCAGTGCTAGAGTCGGGGGGCAGTGGCAGTTCTTC
cdr3_aa: CSARVGGQWQFF

d_call: NA
clone_size: NA
v_call: TRBV21-1
j_call: TRBJ1-5
cdr3_nt: TGTGCCAGCAGCAAAGTGGACAACAATCAGCCCCAGCATTTT
cdr3_aa: CASSKVDNNQPQHF

d_call: NA
clone_size: few
v_call: TRBV5-1
j_call: TRBJ1-6
cdr3_nt: TGCGCCAGCAGCTTGGTCGAGTTAAACAATTCACCCCTCCACTTT
cdr3_aa: CASSLVELNNSPLHF

d_call: TRBD1
clone_size: NA
v_call: TRBV29-1
j_call: TRBJ2-1
cdr3_nt: TGCAGCGTCGCGGGACAGGGCGATACTGAGCAGTTCTTC
cdr3_aa: CSVAGQGDTEQFF

d_call: NA
clone_size: many
v_call: TRBV5-6
j_call: TRBJ2-7
cdr3_nt: TGTGCCAGCACCGGCAGTTCCTACGAGCAGTACTTC
cdr3_aa: CASTGSSYEQYF

d_call: NA
clone_size: few
v_call: TRBV20-1
j_call: TRBJ1-1
cdr3_nt: TGCAGTGCTAGAGATCTCCAGACGAACACTGAAGCTTTCTTT
cdr3_aa: CSARDLQTNTEAFF

d_call: TRBD1
clone_size: NA
v_call: TRBV5-1
j_call: TRBJ2-2
cdr3_nt: TGCGCCAGCAGCTTGGGGACAGGGGGCACCGGGGAGCTGTTTTTT
cdr3_aa: CASSLGTGGTGELFF

d_call: NA
clone_size: NA
v_call: TRBV6-2/TRBV6-3
j_call: TRBJ1-1
cdr3_nt: TGTGCCAGCAGTTACGCGACAGAAGCTTTCTTT
cdr3_aa: CASSYATEAFF